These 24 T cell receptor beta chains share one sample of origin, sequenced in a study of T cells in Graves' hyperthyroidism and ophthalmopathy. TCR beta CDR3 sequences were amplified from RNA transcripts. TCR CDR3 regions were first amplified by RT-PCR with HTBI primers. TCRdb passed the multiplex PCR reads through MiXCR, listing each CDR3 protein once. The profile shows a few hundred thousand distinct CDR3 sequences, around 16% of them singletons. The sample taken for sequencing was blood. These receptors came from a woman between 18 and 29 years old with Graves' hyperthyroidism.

CDR3 amino acids: CATSDSRFPDTQYF. CDR3 in DNA: TGTGCCACCAGTGATAGCAGGTTCCCAGATACGCAGTATTTT. The V call is TRBV24-1, the J call TRBJ2-3; D call uncertain. Trimming removed 3 bases from V and 4 bases from J, with 10 bases in between. The CDR3 is made up of 14 amino acids. Per the germline V gene, CDR1 is KGHDR and CDR2 is SFDVKD.

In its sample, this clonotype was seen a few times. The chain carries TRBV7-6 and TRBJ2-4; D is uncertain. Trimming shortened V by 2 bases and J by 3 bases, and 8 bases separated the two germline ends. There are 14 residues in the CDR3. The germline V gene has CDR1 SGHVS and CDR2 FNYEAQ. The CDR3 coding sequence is TGTGCCAGCAGCTTATCACCCGACAAAAACATTCAGTACTTC. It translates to CASSLSPDKNIQYF.

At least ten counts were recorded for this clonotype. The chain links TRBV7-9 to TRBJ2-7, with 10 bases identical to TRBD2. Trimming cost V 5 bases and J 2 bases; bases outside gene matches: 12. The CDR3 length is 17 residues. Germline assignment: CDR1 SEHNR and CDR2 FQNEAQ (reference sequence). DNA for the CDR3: TGTGCCAGCAGCCGCCCCCAACGACTAGCGGGTCCCTACGAGCAGTACTTC. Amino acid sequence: CASSRPQRLAGPYEQYF.

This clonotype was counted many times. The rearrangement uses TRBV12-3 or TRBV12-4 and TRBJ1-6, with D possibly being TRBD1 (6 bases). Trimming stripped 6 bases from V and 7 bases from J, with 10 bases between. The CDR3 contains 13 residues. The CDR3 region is CASRWQGNSPLHF. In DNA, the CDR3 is TGTGCCAGCAGATGGCAGGGGAATTCACCCCTCCACTTT.

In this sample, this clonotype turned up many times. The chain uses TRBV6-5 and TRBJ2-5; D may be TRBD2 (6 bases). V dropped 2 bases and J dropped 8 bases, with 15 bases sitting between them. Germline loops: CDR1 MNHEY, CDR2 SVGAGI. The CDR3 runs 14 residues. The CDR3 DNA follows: TGTGCCAGCAGTTACCGGGGGTCGCCCGCAACCCAGTACTTC. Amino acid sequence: CASSYRGSPATQYF.

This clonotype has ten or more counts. The DNA for the CDR3 is TGTGCCAGCAGCCCCCAGGGCGGGAAAGGAACAGATACGCAGTATTTT. The encoded protein is CASSPQGGKGTDTQYF. The chain couples TRBV7-9 to TRBJ2-3, with a weak D call TRBD2 (6 bases). The germline V and J ends were trimmed by 5 bases and 3 bases, with 18 bases remaining between them. The length of the CDR3 is 16 residues. Germline values: CDR1 SEHNR, CDR2 FQNEAQ (reference sequence). Variable domain in full (rest from reference TRBV7-9 and TRBJ2-3): DTGVSQNPRHKITKRGQNVTFRCDPISEHNRLYWYRQTLGQGPEFLTYFQNEAQLEKSRLLSDRFSAERPKGSFSTLEIQRTEQGDSAMYLCASSPQGGKGTDTQYFGPGTRLTVL.

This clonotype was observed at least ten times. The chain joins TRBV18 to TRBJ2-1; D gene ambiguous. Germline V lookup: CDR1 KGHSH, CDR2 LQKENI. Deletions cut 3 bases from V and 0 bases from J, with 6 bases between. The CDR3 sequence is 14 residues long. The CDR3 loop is CASSPQPSYNEQFF. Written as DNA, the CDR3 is TGTGCCAGCTCACCTCAACCCTCCTACAATGAGCAGTTCTTC.

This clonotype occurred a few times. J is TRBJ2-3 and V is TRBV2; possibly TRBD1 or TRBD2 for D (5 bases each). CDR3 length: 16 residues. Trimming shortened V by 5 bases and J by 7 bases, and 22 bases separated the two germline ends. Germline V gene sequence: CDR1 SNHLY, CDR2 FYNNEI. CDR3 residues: CASSLLRDGARNTQYF. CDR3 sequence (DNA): TGTGCCAGCAGTCTACTCCGGGACGGGGCTCGAAATACGCAGTATTTT.

The chain's CDR3 is CASSPNLGEQYF. The CDR3 coding sequence is TGTGCCAGCAGTCCCAATCTAGGGGAGCAGTACTTC. The V gene is TRBV6-1, the J gene TRBJ2-7; no definite D call. The V gene's germline CDR1 is MNHNS and CDR2 SASEGT. This CDR3 region has 12 residues. Trimming took 5 bases from V and 7 from J, leaving 12 bases between them.

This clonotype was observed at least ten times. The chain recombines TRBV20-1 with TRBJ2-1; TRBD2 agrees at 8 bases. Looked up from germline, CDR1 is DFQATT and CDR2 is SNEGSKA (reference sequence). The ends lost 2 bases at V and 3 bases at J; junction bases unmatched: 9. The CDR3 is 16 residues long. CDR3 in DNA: TGCAGTGCTAGACACCTCGCAGCGGGAGACTACAATGAGCAGTTCTTC. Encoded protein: CSARHLAAGDYNEQFF.

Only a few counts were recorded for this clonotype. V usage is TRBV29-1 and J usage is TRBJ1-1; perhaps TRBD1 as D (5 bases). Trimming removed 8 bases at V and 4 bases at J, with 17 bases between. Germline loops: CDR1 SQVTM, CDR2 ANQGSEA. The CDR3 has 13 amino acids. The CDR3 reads CSPSREPTTEAFF. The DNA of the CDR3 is TGCAGCCCATCCAGGGAGCCGACCACTGAAGCTTTCTTT.

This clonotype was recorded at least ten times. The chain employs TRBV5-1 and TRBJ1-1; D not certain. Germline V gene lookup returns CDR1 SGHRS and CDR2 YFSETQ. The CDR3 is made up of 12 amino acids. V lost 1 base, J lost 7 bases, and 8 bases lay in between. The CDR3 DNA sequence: TGCGCCAGCAGCTTGCGGCAGAATGAAGCTTTCTTT. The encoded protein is CASSLRQNEAFF.

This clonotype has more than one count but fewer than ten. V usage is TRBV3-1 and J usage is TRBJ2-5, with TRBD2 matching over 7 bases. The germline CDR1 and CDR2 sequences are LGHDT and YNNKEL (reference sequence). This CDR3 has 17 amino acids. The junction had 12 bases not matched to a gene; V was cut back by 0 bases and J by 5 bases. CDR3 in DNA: TGTGCCAGCAGCCAAGATGGGGGAGGGCCCTCATACGAGACCCAGTACTTC. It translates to CASSQDGGGPSYETQYF.

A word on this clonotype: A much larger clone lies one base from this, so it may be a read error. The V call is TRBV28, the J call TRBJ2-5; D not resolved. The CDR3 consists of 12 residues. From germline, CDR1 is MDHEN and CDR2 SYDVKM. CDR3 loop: CVSTLDRETQYF. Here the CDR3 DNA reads TGTGTCAGCACTCTCGACCGGGAGACCCAGTACTTC.

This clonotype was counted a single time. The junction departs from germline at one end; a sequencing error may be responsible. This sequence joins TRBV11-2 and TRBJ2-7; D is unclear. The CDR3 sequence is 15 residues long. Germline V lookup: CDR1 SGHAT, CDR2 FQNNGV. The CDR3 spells CASSVERFGYYEQYF. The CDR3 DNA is TGTGCCAGCAGCGTAGAGAGGTTCGGATACTACGAGCAGTACTTC. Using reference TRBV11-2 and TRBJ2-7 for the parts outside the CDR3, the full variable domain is EAGVAQSPRYKIIEKRQSVAFWCNPISGHATLYWYQQILGQGPKLLIQFQNNGVVDDSQLPKDRFSAERLKGVDSTLKIQPAKLEDSAVYLCASSVERFGYYEQYFGPGTRLTVT.

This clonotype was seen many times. CDR3 in DNA: TGCAGTGCTAGAGGTCAGCGGGAGGTACACGAGCAGTACTTC. Its protein product is CSARGQREVHEQYF. The chain is built from TRBV20-1 and TRBJ2-7, with TRBD2 matching 9 bases. CDR1 is DFQATT, CDR2 SNEGSKA, per germline (reference sequence). The CDR3 length is 14 residues. The ends lost 1 base at V and 5 bases at J; junction bases unmatched: 6.

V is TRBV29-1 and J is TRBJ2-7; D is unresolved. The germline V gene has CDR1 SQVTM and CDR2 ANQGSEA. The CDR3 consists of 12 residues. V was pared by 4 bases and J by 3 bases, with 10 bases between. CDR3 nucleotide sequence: TGCAGCGTTGGCGAAGGCCGCTACGAGCAGTACTTC. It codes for CSVGEGRYEQYF.

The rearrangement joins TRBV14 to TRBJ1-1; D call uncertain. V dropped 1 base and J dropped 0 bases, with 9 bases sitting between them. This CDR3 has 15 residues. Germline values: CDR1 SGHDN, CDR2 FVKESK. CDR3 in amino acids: CASSQVNSMNTEAFF. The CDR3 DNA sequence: TGTGCCAGCAGCCAAGTAAACAGTATGAACACTGAAGCTTTCTTT.

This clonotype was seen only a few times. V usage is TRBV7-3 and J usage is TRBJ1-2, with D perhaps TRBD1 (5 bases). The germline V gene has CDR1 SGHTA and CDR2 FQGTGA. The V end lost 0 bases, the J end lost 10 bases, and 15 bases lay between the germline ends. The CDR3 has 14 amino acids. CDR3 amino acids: CASSLTPQGPDYTF. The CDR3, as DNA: TGTGCCAGCAGCTTAACACCCCAGGGCCCTGACTACACCTTC.

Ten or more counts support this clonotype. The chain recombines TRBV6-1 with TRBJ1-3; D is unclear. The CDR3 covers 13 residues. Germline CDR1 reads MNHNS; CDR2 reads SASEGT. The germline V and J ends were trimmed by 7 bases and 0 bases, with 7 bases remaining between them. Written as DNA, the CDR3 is TGTGCCAGCAAGCCCTACTCTGGAAACACCATATATTTT. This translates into CASKPYSGNTIYF.

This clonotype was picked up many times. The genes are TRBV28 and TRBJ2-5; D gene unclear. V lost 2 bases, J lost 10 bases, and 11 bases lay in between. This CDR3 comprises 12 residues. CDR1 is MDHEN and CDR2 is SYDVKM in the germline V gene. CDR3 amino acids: CASSLSLRDQYF. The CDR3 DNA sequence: TGTGCCAGCAGTTTAAGTCTAAGGGACCAGTACTTC. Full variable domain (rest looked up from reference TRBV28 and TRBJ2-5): DVKVTQSSRYLVKRTGEKVFLECVQDMDHENMFWYRQDPGLGLRLIYFSYDVKMKEKGDIPEGYSVSREKKERFSLILESASTNQTSMYLCASSLSLRDQYFGPGTRLLVL.

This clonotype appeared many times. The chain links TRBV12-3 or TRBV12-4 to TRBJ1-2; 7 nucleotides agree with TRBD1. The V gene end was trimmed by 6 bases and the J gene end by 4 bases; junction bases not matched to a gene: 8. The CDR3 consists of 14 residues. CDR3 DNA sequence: TGTGCCAGCAGCTATCGGGACAGAGCCTATGGCTACACCTTC. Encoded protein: CASSYRDRAYGYTF.

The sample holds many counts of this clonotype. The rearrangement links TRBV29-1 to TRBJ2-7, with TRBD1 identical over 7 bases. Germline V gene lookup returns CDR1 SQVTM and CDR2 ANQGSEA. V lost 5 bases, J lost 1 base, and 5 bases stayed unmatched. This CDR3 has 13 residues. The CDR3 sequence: CSVRDSRSYEQYF. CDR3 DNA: TGCAGCGTTAGGGACAGCCGTTCCTACGAGCAGTACTTC.

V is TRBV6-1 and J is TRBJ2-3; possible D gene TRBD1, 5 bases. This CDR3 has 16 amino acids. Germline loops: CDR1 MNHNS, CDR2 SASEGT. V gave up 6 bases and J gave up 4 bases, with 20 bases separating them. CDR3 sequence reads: CASRDSSTGLSDTQYF. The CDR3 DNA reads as TGTGCCAGCAGGGATTCCTCTACAGGTCTTTCAGATACGCAGTATTTT.